This T cell receptor (beta chain) was obtained from a study of T cell changes during pregnancy in multiple sclerosis. TCRdb's copy holds only in-frame clones and misses some; the assay was immunoSEQ multiplex PCR. The sample includes about 37,000 clones, roughly nine tenths seen only once; the top ten take over 0.45%. This TCR was recovered from a female donor in good health, enrolled as a control in a pregnancy study. The specimen was CD4+ T cells from peripheral blood mononuclear cells, collected in the third trimester of pregnancy.

The CDR3, as DNA: TGTGCCAGCAGCCCCTTACAGGGGAACACCGGGGAGCTGTTTTTT. Its translation: CASSPLQGNTGELFF. The genes are TRBV5-4 and TRBJ2-2; tentatively, D is TRBD1 (6 bases). Germline CDR1 SGHNT, CDR2 YYREEE (reference sequence). V was clipped by 4 bases and J by 1 base, with 11 bases between them. This CDR3 is built from 15 residues.